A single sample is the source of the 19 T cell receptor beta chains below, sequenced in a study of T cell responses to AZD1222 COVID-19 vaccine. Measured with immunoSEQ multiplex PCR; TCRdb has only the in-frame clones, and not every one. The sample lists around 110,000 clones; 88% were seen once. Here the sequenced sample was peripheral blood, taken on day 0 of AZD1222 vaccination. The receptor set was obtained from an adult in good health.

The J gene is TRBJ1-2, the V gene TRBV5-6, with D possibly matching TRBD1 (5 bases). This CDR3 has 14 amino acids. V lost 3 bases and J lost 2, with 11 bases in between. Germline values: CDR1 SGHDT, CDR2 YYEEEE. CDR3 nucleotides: TGTGCCAGCAGCTCCCAGGGACGCAACTATGGCTACACCTTC. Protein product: CASSSQGRNYGYTF.

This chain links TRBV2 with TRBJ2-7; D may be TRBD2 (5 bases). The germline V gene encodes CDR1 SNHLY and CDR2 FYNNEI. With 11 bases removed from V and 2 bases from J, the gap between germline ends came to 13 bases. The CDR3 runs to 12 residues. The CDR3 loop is CAGGLLPYEQYF. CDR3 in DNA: TGTGCCGGCGGACTGCTACCCTACGAGCAGTACTTC.

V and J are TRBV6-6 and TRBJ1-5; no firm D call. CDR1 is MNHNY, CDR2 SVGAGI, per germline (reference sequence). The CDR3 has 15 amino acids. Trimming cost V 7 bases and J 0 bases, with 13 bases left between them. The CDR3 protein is CASNEGDVSNQPQHF. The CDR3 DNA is TGTGCCAGCAACGAGGGAGACGTTAGCAATCAGCCCCAGCATTTT.

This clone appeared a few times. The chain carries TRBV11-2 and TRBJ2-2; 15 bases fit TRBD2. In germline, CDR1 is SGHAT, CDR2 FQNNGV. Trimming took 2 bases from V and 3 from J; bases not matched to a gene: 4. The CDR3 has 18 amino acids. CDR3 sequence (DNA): TGTGCCAGCAGCTTACGGACTAGCGGGAGGGCCGACACCGGGGAGCTGTTTTTT. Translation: CASSLRTSGRADTGELFF.

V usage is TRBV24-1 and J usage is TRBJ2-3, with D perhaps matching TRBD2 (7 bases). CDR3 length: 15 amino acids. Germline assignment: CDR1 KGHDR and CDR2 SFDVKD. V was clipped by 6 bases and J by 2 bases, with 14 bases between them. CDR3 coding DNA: TGTGCCACCAGTCGGGCGGGGGCCTTCACAGATACGCAGTATTTT. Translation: CATSRAGAFTDTQYF.

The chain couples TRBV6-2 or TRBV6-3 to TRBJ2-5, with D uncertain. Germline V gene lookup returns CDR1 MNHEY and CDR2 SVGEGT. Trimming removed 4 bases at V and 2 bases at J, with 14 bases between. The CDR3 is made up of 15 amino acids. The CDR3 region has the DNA TGTGCCAGCAGTTTAGCCGAACCAGTGCAAGAGACCCAGTACTTC. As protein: CASSLAEPVQETQYF.

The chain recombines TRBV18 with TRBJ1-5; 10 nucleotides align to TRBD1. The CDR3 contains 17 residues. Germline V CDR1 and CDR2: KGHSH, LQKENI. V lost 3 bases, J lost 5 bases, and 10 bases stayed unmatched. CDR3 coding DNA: TGTGCCAGCTCACCCCGTTCGACAGGGGGCGCGGATCAGCCCCAGCATTTT. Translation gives CASSPRSTGGADQPQHF.

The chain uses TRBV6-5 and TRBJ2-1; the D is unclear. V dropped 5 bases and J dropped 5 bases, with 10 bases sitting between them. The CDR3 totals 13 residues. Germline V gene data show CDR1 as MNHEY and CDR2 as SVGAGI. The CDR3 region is CASSTRSHNEQFF. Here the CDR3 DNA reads TGTGCCAGCAGTACCCGCTCTCACAATGAGCAGTTCTTC.

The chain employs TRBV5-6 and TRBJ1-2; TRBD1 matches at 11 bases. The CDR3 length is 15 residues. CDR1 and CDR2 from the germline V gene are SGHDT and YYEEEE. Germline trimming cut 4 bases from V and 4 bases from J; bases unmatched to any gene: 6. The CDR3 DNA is TGTGCCAGCAGCGGGGGACAGGGGGTAATCTATGGCTACACCTTC. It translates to CASSGGQGVIYGYTF.

CDR3 bases: TGTGCCAGCAGTGCCCGGGGCCTCTCCTACGAGCAGTACTTC. Translation: CASSARGLSYEQYF. The chain joins TRBV2 to TRBJ2-7, with D perhaps being TRBD1 or TRBD2 (5 bases each). Looked up from germline, CDR1 is SNHLY and CDR2 is FYNNEI. The CDR3 has 14 amino acids. Trimming shortened V by 4 bases and J by 0 bases, and 10 bases separated the two germline ends.

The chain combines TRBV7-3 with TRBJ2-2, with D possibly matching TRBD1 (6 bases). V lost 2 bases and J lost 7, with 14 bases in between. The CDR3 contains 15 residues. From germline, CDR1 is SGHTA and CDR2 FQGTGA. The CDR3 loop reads CASSLGGTGGGELFF. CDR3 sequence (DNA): TGTGCCAGCAGCTTAGGGGGCACTGGTGGCGGGGAGCTGTTTTTT.

The CDR3 here is CASSFNSPSYEQYF. The DNA of the CDR3 is TGCGCCAGCAGCTTTAACAGTCCATCCTACGAGCAGTACTTC. The chain carries TRBV5-1 and TRBJ2-7; D remains unclear. Trimming stripped 2 bases from V and 1 base from J, with 10 bases between. The CDR3 has 14 residues. CDR1 is SGHRS and CDR2 is YFSETQ in the germline V gene.

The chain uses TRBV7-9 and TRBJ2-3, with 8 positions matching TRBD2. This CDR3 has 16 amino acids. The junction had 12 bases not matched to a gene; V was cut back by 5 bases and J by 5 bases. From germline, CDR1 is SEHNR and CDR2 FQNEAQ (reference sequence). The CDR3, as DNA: TGTGCCAGCAGCGCAGTCGGGAGCGGGAGTGGAGATACGCAGTATTTT. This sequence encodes CASSAVGSGSGDTQYF.

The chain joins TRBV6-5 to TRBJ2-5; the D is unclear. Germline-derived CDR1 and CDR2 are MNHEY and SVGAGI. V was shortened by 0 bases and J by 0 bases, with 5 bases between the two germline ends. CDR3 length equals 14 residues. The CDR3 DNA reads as TGTGCCAGCAGTTACTCGGGATACCAAGAGACCCAGTACTTC. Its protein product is CASSYSGYQETQYF.

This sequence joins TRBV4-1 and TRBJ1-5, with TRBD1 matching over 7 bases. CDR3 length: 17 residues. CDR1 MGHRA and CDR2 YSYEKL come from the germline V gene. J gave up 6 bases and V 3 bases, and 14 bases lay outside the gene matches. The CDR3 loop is CASSQTPQGGLGQPQHF. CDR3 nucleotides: TGCGCCAGCAGCCAGACCCCCCAAGGGGGCTTGGGTCAGCCCCAGCATTTT.

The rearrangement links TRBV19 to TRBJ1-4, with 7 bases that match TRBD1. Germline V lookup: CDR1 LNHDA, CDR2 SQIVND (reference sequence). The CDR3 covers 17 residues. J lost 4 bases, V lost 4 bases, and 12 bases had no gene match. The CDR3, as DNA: TGTGCCAGTAGTAGCCGGACAGGAACGACTTTTAATGAAAAACTGTTTTTT. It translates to CASSSRTGTTFNEKLFF.

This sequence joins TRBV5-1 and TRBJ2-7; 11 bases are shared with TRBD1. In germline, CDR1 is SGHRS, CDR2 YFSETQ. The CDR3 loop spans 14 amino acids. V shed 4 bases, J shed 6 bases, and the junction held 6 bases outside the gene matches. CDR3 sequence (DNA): TGCGCCAGCAGCGCCACCGGGACAGGGGGCGAGCAGTACTTC. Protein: CASSATGTGGEQYF. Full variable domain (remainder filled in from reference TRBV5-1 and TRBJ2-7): KAGVTQTPRYLIKTRGQQVTLSCSPISGHRSVSWYQQTPGQGLQFLFEYFSETQRNKGNFPGRFSGRQFSNSRSEMNVSTLELGDSALYLCASSATGTGGEQYFGPGTRLTVT.

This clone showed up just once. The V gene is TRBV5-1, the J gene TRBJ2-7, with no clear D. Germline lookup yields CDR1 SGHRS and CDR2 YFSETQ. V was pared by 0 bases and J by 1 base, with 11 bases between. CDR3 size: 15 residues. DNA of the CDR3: TGCGCCAGCAGCTTGGAAGGGTTCCCATCCTACGAGCAGTACTTC. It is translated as CASSLEGFPSYEQYF.

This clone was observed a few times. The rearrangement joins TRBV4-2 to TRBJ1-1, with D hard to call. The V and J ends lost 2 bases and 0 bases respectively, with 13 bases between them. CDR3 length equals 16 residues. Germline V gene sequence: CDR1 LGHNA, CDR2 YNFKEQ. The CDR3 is CASSQSSTGMNTEAFF. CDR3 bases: TGTGCCAGCAGCCAATCGTCGACTGGGATGAACACTGAAGCTTTCTTT.